This T cell receptor (beta chain) was identified in a study of cytomegalovirus exposure and HLA in healthy donors. The CDR3 loop spans 14 amino acids. Trimming removed 4 bases from V and 4 bases from J; junction bases left unmatched: 5. The germline V gene has CDR1 SGHTA and CDR2 FQGTGA. About this clone itself: Antigen specificity is unknown.

Vbeta (60) and Jbeta (13) primers were used in the PCR. Method: immunoSEQ multiplex PCR; TCRdb's copy keeps in-frame clones and lacks some. The table includes some 200,000 clones, more than 60% detected once. Points from the study as a whole: Many donors carried some public TCRs, although rarity characterized most TCR sequences. Later on, an analysis found that several of the most significant clusters appeared to be linked to common viral pathogens, which included parvovirus B19.

The receptor's source is a man aged 45-65 years in good health and CMV-seronegative. Sequenced: PBMCs. This chain links TRBV7-3 with TRBJ1-1, with TRBD1 matching over 8 bases. The CDR3 region is CASSSTGVGTEAFF. The CDR3 DNA reads TGTGCCAGCAGCTCGACAGGGGTTGGCACTGAAGCTTTCTTT.